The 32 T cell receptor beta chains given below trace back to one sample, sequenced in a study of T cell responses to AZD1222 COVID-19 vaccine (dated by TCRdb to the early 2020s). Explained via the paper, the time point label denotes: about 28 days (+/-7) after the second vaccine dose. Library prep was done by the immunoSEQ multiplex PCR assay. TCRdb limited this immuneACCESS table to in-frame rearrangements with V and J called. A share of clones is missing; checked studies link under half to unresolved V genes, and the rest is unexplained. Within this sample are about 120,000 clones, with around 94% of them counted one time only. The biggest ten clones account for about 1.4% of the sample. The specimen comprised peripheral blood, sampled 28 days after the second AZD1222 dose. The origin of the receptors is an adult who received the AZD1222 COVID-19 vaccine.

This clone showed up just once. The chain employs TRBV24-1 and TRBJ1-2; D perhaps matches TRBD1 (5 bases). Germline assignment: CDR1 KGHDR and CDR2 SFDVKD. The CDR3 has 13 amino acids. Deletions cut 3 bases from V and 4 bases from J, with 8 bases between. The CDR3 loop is CATSDGDGYGYTF. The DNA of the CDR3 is TGTGCCACCAGTGATGGGGACGGCTATGGCTACACCTTC.

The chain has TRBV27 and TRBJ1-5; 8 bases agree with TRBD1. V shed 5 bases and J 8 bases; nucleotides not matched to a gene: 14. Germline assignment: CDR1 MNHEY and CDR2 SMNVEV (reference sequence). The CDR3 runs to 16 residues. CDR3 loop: CASSPIPGGTSEPQHF. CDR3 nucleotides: TGTGCCAGCAGTCCCATCCCAGGGGGCACGAGTGAGCCCCAGCATTTT.

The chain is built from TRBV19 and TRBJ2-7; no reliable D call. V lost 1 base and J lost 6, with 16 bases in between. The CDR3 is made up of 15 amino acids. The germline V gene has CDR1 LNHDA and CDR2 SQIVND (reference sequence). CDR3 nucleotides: TGTGCCAGTAGTATAGTCCCGTTTGCTGGGGTCGAGCAGTACTTC. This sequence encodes CASSIVPFAGVEQYF.

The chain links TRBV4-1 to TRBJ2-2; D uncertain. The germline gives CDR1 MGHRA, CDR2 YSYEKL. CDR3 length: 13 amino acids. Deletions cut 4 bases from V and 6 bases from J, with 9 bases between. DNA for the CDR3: TGCGCCAGCAGCCCCCACAAGGCCGGGGAGCTGTTTTTT. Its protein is CASSPHKAGELFF.

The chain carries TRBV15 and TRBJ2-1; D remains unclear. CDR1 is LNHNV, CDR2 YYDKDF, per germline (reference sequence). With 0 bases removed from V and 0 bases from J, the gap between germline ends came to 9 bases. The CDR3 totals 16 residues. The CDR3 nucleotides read TGTGCCACCAGCAGAGATCAGCTGAGCTCCTACAATGAGCAGTTCTTC. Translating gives CATSRDQLSSYNEQFF.

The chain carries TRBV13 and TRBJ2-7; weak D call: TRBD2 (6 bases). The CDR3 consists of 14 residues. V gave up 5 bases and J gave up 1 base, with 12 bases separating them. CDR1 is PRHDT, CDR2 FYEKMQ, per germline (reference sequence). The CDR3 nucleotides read TGTGCCAGCAGCCCCCAGGCGGGGTCCTACGAGCAGTACTTC. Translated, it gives CASSPQAGSYEQYF.

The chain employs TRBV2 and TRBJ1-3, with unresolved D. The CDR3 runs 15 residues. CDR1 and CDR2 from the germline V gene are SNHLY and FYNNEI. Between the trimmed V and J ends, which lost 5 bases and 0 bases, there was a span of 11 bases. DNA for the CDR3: TGTGCCAGCAGTCCTTACACGAACTCTGGAAACACCATATATTTT. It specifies CASSPYTNSGNTIYF.

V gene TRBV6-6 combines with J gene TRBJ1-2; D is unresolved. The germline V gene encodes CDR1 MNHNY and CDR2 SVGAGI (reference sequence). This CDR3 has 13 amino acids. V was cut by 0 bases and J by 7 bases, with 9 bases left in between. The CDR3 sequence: CASSYSEKSGYTF. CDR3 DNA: TGTGCCAGCAGTTACTCGGAGAAGTCTGGCTACACCTTC.

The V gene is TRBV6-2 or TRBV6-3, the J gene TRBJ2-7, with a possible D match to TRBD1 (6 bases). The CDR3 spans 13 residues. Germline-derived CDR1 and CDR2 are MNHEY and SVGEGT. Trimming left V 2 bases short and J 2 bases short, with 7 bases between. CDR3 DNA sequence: TGTGCCAGCAGTTACAGGGACACCTACGAGCAGTACTTC. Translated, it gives CASSYRDTYEQYF.

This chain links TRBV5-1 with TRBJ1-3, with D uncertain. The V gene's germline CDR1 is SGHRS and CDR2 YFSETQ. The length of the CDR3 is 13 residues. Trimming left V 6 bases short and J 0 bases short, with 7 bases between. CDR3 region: CASTVSSGNTIYF. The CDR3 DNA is TGCGCCAGCACTGTCAGCTCTGGAAACACCATATATTTT.

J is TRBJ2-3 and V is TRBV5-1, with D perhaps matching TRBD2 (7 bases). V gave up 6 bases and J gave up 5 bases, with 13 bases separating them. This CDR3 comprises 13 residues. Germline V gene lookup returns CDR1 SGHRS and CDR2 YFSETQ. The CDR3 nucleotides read TGCGCCAGCATCGAGGGGGAGGGAGATACGCAGTATTTT. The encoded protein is CASIEGEGDTQYF.

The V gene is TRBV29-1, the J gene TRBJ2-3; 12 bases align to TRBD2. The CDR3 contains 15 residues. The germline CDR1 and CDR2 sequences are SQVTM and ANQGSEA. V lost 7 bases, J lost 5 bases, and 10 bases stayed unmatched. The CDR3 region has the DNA TGCAGCGCCGTGCTAGCGGGAGGGCGGGAAGATACGCAGTATTTT. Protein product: CSAVLAGGREDTQYF.

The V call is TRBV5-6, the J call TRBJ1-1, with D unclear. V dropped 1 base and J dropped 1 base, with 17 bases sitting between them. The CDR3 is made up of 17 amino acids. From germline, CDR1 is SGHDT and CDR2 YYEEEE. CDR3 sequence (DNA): TGTGCCAGCAGCTTGAAGGGTAGGTACCCACGGAACACTGAAGCTTTCTTT. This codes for CASSLKGRYPRNTEAFF.

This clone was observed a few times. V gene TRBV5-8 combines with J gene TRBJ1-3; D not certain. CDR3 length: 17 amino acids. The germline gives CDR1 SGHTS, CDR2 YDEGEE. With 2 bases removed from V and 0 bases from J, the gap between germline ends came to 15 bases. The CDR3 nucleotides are TGTGCCAGCAGCTTTTATGTAAGCGGGGACTCTGGAAACACCATATATTTT. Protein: CASSFYVSGDSGNTIYF.

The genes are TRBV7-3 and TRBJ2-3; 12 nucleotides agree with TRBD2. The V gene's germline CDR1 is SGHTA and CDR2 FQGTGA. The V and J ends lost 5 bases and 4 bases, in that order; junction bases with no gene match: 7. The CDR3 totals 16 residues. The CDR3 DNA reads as TGTGCCAGCAGCGCAAGACTAGCGGGAGTGGCAGATACGCAGTATTTT. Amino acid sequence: CASSARLAGVADTQYF.

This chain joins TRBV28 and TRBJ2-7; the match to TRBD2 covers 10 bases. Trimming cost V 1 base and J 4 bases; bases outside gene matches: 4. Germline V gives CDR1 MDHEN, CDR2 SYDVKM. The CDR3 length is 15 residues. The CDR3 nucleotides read TGTGCCAGCAGTTTATTGGCTAGCGGGAGTTACGAGCAGTACTTC. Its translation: CASSLLASGSYEQYF.

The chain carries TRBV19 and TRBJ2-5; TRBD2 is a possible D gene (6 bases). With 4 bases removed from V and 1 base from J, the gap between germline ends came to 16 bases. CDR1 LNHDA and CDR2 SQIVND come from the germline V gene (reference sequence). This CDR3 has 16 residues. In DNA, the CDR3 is TGTGCCAGTAGTAGGGGGGTGAGTCGGCTCCAAGAGACCCAGTACTTC. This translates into CASSRGVSRLQETQYF.

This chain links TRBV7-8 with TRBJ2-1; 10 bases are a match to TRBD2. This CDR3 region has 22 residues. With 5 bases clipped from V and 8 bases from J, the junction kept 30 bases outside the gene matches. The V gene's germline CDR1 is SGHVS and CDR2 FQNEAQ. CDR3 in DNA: TGTGCCAGCAGCCTTCACCCCTTGGGAGCAGCCCGGGGTCTAGCGGGAGATTATGAGCAGTTCTTC. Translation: CASSLHPLGAARGLAGDYEQFF.

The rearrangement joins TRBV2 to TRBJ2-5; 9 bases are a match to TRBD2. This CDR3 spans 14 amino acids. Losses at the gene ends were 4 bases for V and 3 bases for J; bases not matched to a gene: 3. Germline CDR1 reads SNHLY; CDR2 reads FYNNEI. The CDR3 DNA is TGTGCCAGCAGTGCGAGACTAGCGGAAGAGACCCAGTACTTC. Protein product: CASSARLAEETQYF.

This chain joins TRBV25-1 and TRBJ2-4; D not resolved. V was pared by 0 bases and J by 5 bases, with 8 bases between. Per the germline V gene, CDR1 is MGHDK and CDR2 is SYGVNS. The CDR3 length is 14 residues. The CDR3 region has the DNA TGTGCCAGCAGTGAATATCCCGGTGAAAACATTCAGTACTTC. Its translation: CASSEYPGENIQYF.

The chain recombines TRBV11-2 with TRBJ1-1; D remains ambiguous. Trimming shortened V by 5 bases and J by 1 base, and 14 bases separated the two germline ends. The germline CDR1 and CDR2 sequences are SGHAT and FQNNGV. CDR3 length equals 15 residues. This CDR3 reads CASSRGTPGNTEAFF. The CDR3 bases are TGTGCCAGCAGCCGAGGAACTCCCGGGAACACTGAAGCTTTCTTT. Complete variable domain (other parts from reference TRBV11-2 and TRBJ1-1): EAGVAQSPRYKIIEKRQSVAFWCNPISGHATLYWYQQILGQGPKLLIQFQNNGVVDDSQLPKDRFSAERLKGVDSTLKIQPAKLEDSAVYLCASSRGTPGNTEAFFGQGTRLTVV.

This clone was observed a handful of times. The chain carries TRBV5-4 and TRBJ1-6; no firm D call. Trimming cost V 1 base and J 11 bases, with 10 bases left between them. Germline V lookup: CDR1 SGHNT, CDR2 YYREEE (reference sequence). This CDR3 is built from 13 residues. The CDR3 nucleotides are TGTGCCAGCAGCTTGATCTCGGGTGCACCCCTCCACTTT. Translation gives CASSLISGAPLHF.

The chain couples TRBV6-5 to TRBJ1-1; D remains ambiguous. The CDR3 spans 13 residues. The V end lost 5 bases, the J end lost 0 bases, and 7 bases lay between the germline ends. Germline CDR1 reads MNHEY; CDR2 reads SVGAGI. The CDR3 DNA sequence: TGTGCCAGCAGTATCACAATGAACACTGAAGCTTTCTTT. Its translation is CASSITMNTEAFF.

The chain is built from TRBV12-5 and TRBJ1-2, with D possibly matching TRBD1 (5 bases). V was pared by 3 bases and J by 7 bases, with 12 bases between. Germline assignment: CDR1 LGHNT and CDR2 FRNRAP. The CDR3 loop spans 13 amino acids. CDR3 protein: CASGFRQGCGYTF. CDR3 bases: TGTGCTAGTGGTTTTAGGCAGGGCTGTGGCTACACCTTC.

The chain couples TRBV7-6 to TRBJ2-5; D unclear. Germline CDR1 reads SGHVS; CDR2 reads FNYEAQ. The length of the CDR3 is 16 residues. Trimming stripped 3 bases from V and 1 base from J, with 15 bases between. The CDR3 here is CASSLAPGGFQETQYF. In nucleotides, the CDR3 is TGTGCCAGCAGCTTGGCCCCGGGCGGATTCCAAGAGACCCAGTACTTC.

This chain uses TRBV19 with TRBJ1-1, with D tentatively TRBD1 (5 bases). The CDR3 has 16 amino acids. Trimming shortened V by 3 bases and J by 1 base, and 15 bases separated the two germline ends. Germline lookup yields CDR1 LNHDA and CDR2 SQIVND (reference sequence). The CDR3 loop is CASSMGTGYSNTEAFF. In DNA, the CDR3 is TGTGCCAGTAGTATGGGGACGGGATATTCGAACACTGAAGCTTTCTTT.

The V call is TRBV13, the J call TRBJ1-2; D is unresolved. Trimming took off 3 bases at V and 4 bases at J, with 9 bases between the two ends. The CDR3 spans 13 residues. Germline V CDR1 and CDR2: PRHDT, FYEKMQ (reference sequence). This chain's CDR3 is CASSFRSPYGYTF. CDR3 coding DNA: TGTGCCAGCAGCTTTAGGTCCCCCTATGGCTACACCTTC.

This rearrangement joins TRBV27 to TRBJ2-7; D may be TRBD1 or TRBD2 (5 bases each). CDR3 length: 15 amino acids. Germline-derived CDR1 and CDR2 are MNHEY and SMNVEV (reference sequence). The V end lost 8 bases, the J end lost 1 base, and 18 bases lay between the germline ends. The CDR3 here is CASFERTGRSYEQYF. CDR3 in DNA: TGTGCCAGCTTTGAGCGTACGGGACGGTCCTACGAGCAGTACTTC.

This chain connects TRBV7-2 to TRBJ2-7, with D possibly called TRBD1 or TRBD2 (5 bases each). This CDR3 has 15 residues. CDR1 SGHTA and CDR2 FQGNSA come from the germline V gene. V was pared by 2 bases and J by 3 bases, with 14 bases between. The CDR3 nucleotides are TGTGCCAGCAGCTTATACCAGGGACCGAGCTACGAGCAGTACTTC. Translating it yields CASSLYQGPSYEQYF. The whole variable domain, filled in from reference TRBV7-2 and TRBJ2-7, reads GAGVSQSPSNKVTEKGKDVELRCDPISGHTALYWYRQSLGQGLEFLIYFQGNSAPDKSGLPSDRFSAERTGGSVSTLTIQRTQQEDSAVYLCASSLYQGPSYEQYFGPGTRLTVT.

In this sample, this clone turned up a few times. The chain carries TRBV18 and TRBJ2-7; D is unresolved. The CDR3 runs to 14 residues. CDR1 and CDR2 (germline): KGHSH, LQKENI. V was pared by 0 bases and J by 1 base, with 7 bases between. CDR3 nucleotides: TGTGCCAGCTCACCACCGAGTCAGTCCTACGAGCAGTACTTC. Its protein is CASSPPSQSYEQYF.

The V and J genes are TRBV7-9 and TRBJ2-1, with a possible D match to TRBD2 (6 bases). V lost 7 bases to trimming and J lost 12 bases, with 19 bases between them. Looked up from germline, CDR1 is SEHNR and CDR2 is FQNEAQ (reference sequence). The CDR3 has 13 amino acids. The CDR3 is CASTPAGPGGQFF. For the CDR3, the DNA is TGTGCCAGCACCCCGGCGGGGCCCGGGGGGCAGTTCTTC.

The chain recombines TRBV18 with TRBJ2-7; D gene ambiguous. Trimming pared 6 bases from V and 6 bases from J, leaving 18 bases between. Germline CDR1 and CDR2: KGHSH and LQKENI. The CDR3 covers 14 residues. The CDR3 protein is CASSTFHDAREQYF. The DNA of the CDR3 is TGTGCCAGCTCGACTTTTCACGACGCCCGCGAGCAGTACTTC.